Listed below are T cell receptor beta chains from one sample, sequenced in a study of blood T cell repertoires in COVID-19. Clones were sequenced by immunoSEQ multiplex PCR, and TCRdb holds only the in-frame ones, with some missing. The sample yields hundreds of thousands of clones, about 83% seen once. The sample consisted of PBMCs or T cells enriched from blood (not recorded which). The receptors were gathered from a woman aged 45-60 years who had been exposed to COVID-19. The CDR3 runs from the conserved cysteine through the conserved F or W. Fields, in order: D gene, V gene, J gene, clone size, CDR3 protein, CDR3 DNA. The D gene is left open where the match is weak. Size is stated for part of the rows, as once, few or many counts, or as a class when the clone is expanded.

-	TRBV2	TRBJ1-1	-	CASSGTVMNTEAFF	TGTGCCAGCAGTGGTACGGTTATGAACACTGAAGCTTTCTTT
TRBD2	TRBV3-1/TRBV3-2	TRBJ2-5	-	CASSRATSGGMGTQYF	TGTGCCAGCAGCCGAGCGACTAGCGGGGGAATGGGGACCCAGTACTTC
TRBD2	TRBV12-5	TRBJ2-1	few	CASGALAGGIGEQFF	TGTGCTAGTGGAGCCTTAGCGGGGGGCATTGGTGAGCAGTTCTTC
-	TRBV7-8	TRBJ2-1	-	CASSLTTTNNEQFF	TGTGCCAGCAGCCTTACTACGACCAACAATGAGCAGTTCTTC
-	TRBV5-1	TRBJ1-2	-	CASSLTVQGPGYTF	TGCGCCAGCAGTTTAACGGTACAGGGTCCAGGCTACACCTTC
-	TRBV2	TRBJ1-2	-	CASRSGSPYGYTF	TGTGCCAGCAGGTCAGGATCTCCCTATGGCTACACCTTC
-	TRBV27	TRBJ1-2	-	CASSIRGSLGYGYTF	TGTGCCAGCAGTATCCGGGGGTCCCTCGGATATGGCTACACCTTC
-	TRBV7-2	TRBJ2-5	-	CASTKGGTETQYF	TGTGCCAGCACAAAGGGAGGTACCGAGACCCAGTACTTC
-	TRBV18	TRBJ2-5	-	CASLGGGQETQYF	TGTGCCAGCCTCGGCGGGGGCCAGGAGACCCAGTACTTC
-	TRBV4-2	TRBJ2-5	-	CASSQEGFQETQYF	TGTGCCAGCAGCCAAGAGGGCTTTCAAGAGACCCAGTACTTC
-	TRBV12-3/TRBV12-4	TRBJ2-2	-	CASSLLTGELFF	TGTGCCAGCAGTTTATTAACCGGGGAGCTGTTTTTT
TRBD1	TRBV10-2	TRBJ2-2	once	CASSRGQGAGGELFF	TGCGCCAGCAGCCGCGGACAGGGGGCAGGTGGGGAGCTGTTTTTT
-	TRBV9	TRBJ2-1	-	CASSGSRGYEQFF	TGTGCCAGCAGCGGGTCTCGGGGATATGAGCAGTTCTTC
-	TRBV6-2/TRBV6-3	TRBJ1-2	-	CASSYGRGYTF	TGTGCCAGCAGTTACGGGAGAGGCTACACCTTC
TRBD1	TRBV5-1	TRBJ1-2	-	CASSSQGDNYGYTF	TGCGCCAGCAGCTCACAGGGGGATAACTATGGCTACACCTTC
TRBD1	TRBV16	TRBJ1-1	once	CASSRQGRSTEAFF	TGTGCCAGCAGTCGACAGGGGCGCAGTACTGAAGCTTTCTTT
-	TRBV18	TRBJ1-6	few	CASSLENSPLHF	TGTGCCAGCTCACTGGAGAATTCACCCCTCCACTTT
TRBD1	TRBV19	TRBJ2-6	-	CASSPGTGTSGANVLTF	TGTGCCAGTAGTCCAGGGACAGGGACATCTGGGGCCAACGTCCTGACTTTC
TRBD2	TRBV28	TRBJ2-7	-	CASRLTGGIYEQYF	TGTGCCAGCAGGTTGACGGGGGGGATATACGAGCAGTACTTC
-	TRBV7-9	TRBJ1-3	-	CASTNRGGNTIYF	TGTGCCAGCACCAACAGAGGAGGAAACACCATATATTTT
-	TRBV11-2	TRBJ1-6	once	CATSGRDDSPLHF	TGTGCCACCAGTGGGAGGGATGATTCACCCCTCCACTTT
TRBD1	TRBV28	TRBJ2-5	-	CASSLDREETQYF	TGTGCCAGCAGTTTAGACAGGGAGGAGACCCAGTACTTC
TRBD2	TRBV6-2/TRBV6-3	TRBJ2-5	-	CASSLLAGSTETQYF	TGTGCCAGCAGTCTACTAGCGGGGAGTACGGAGACCCAGTACTTC
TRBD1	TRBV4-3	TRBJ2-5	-	CASSQEAGTGYKTQYF	TGCGCCAGCAGCCAAGAGGCCGGGACAGGGTACAAGACCCAGTACTTC
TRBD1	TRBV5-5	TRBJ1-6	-	CASSLSGQANSPLHF	TGTGCCAGCAGCTTGAGCGGACAGGCGAATTCACCCCTCCACTTT
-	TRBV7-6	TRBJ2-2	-	CASSLGRGYTGELFF	TGTGCCAGCAGCTTAGGCCGGGGTTACACCGGGGAGCTGTTTTTT
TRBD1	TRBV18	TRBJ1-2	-	CASSDRGYGYTF	TGTGCCAGCTCGGACAGGGGGTATGGCTACACCTTC
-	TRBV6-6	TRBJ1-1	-	CASKRAGMNTEAFF	TGTGCCAGCAAGAGGGCAGGTATGAACACTGAAGCTTTCTTT